A single sample gave rise to the 10 T cell receptor beta chains below, sequenced in a study of T-cell memory formation after mild COVID-19. MiXCR, applied by TCRdb to the 5' RACE reads, yields one record per CDR3 protein. The data contain 250,000 to 350,000 distinct CDR3 sequences, more than 15% of them seen just once; the ten biggest clones take up 22%. Sequencing was carried out using PBMCs or a T cell subset sorted from them (not recorded which). The receptors stem from a man aged 18 to 30 who had mild COVID-19 (a few samples of this study predate the infection). Cell type and time point are not known.

This clonotype has a handful of counts. The chain has TRBV5-1 and TRBJ2-7; weak D call: TRBD1 (5 bases). The length of the CDR3 is 14 residues. Trimming cost V 2 bases and J 2 bases, with 11 bases left between them. From germline, CDR1 is SGHRS and CDR2 YFSETQ. In DNA form, the CDR3 reads TGCGCCAGCAGCTTAGTCCCAGGGACCTACGAGCAGTACTTC. This gives the protein CASSLVPGTYEQYF.

This clonotype was counted between two and nine times. The chain employs TRBV18 and TRBJ1-4; no clear D gene. Germline loops: CDR1 KGHSH, CDR2 LQKENI. This CDR3 contains 12 residues. With 2 bases removed from V and 7 bases from J, the gap between germline ends came to 5 bases. The CDR3 region is CASSPFGEKLFF. The CDR3 DNA is TGTGCCAGCTCACCATTCGGTGAAAAACTGTTTTTT.

The sample holds a few counts of this clonotype. The rearrangement links TRBV5-1 to TRBJ1-6; a possible D gene is TRBD1 (5 bases). The ends were cut back, 5 bases at V and 9 bases at J, with 21 bases in the middle. The CDR3 runs to 16 residues. Germline-derived CDR1 and CDR2 are SGHRS and YFSETQ. DNA for the CDR3: TGCGCCAGCAGAGAGGACACCGGGACCGCGGGTTCACCCCTCCACTTT. As protein: CASREDTGTAGSPLHF. Filled out from reference TRBV5-1 and TRBJ1-6, the complete variable domain reads KAGVTQTPRYLIKTRGQQVTLSCSPISGHRSVSWYQQTPGQGLQFLFEYFSETQRNKGNFPGRFSGRQFSNSRSEMNVSTLELGDSALYLCASREDTGTAGSPLHFGNGTRLTVT.

This chain connects TRBV6-6 to TRBJ2-7; 7 nucleotides match TRBD1. Germline CDR1 MNHNY, CDR2 SVGAGI (reference sequence). Germline trimming cut 6 bases from V and 7 bases from J; bases unmatched to any gene: 6. The CDR3 runs to 12 residues. The CDR3 DNA reads as TGTGCCAGCAGAAGAGAGGACAGGGAGCAGTACGTC. Amino acids: CASRREDREQYV.

In this sample, this clonotype turned up a few times. The CDR3 DNA sequence: TGTGCCAGCTCACCATTGGGAATGAACACTGAAGCTTTCTTT. It specifies CASSPLGMNTEAFF. The chain links TRBV18 to TRBJ1-1; D gene ambiguous. Germline CDR1 is KGHSH and CDR2 is LQKENI. CDR3 size: 14 residues. Trimming stripped 2 bases from V and 0 bases from J, with 7 bases between.

This clonotype has only a few counts. The chain is built from TRBV7-9 and TRBJ1-1; 9 nucleotides agree with TRBD1. CDR1 and CDR2 (germline): SEHNR, FQNEAQ (reference sequence). V dropped 6 bases and J dropped 1; count of bases not matched to a gene: 6. The CDR3 spans 15 residues. CDR3 loop: CASRSRQGENTEAFF. The CDR3 DNA reads as TGTGCCAGCAGATCCCGACAGGGGGAGAACACTGAAGCTTTCTTT.

This clonotype was counted only a few times. The rearrangement joins TRBV12-3 or TRBV12-4 to TRBJ2-7; TRBD2 is a possible D gene (5 bases). Trimming stripped 5 bases from V and 2 bases from J, with 13 bases between. The CDR3 spans 14 residues. Here the CDR3 DNA reads TGTGCCAGCAGTATATCGGGATCTCCCTACGAGCAGTACGTC. It yields the protein CASSISGSPYEQYV.

This clonotype was counted a few times. V usage is TRBV5-1 and J usage is TRBJ2-1; 10 bases are shared with TRBD2. CDR1 is SGHRS and CDR2 is YFSETQ in the germline V gene. The CDR3 spans 16 residues. The ends lost 4 bases at V and 6 bases at J; junction bases unmatched: 10. The CDR3 nucleotides read TGCGCCAGCAGCCGCGGGTTAGCGGGGGGCCTCAATGAGCAGTTCTTC. Protein product: CASSRGLAGGLNEQFF.

This clonotype turned up a few times. V gene TRBV4-1 combines with J gene TRBJ2-1; 8 nucleotides line up with TRBD2. The trim removed 4 bases at V and 5 bases at J, leaving 7 bases unmatched. The CDR3 sequence is 15 residues long. The germline V gene has CDR1 MGHRA and CDR2 YSYEKL. The CDR3 here is CASSPFGGADNEQFF. The CDR3 DNA reads as TGCGCCAGCAGCCCATTCGGGGGGGCCGACAATGAGCAGTTCTTC.

This chain joins TRBV27 and TRBJ2-7; tentative D call: TRBD1 (6 bases). The CDR3 sequence is 13 residues long. Per germline, CDR1 MNHEY and CDR2 SMNVEV (reference sequence). V was clipped by 3 bases and J by 6 bases, with 12 bases between them. The CDR3 reads CASSFQGRSEQYF. The CDR3, as DNA: TGTGCCAGCAGTTTTCAGGGGAGAAGCGAGCAGTACTTC.